Listed below are T cell receptor beta chains from one sample, sequenced in a study of identical twins. TCRdb re-called the 5' RACE reads with MiXCR, one entry per CDR3 protein. The sample consists of about 150,000 distinct CDR3 sequences, under 4.5% of them appearing once. The specimen sequenced was memory T cells sorted from blood. These TCRs come from a man between 18 and 29 years old in good health. Each CDR3 is given with its conserved first and last residue.

>TRBJ2-1|TRBV20-1
CSAPRRDNSYNEQFF
>TRBJ2-3|TRBV20-1
CSATPPELGTDTQYF
>TRBJ2-1|TRBV5-5
CASSGGLAGGPGNEQFF
>TRBJ2-1|TRBV5-1
CASTPGGYNEQFF
>TRBJ2-2|TRBV18
CASSAGTGGSGTGELFF
>TRBJ2-7|TRBV28
CASSPRTGGLSYEQYF
>TRBJ2-2|TRBV7-3
CASNSRGAHNGELFF
>TRBJ2-3|TRBV20-1
CSLARDTDTQYF
>TRBJ2-6|TRBV5-1
CASSLAGQLGANVLTF
>TRBJ2-6|TRBV28
CASSSQDPSSGANVLTF
>TRBJ2-3|TRBV20-1
CSAGPRGGASTDTQYF
>TRBJ2-3|TRBV3-1
CASSRPAGQGLDTQYF
>TRBJ2-1|TRBV7-8
CASSLLREGPRQFF
>TRBJ2-7|TRBV6-1
CASSSGQRYEQYF
>TRBJ2-2|TRBV6-5
CASSRTTGELFF
>TRBJ2-2|TRBV6-1
CASSRLDRSGELFF
>TRBJ2-1|TRBV6-2/TRBV6-3
CASSPVGLEQFF
>TRBJ1-5|TRBV12-3/TRBV12-4
CATSPGRLQPQHF
>TRBJ2-5|TRBV12-3/TRBV12-4
CASSVPGVGAQYF
>TRBJ2-1|TRBV5-1
CASSLGGSGSYNEQFF
>TRBJ2-4|TRBV4-2
CASSQDRSVGQGPRHRENIQYF
>TRBJ1-5|TRBV18
CASSVQGNQPQHF
>TRBJ2-4|TRBV2
CASSEWRQGGGLNIQYF
>TRBJ2-3|TRBV7-2
CASSLLGQDTQYF
>TRBJ2-1|TRBV25-1
CASSDPDFYNEQFF
>TRBJ1-2|TRBV3-1
CASSQRGQGASGYTF
>TRBJ2-3|TRBV6-6
CASSSYRTNTQYF
>TRBJ2-5|TRBV27
CASSPPLGSQYF
>TRBJ1-5|TRBV5-8
CASSFSQSGQPQHF
>TRBJ2-7|TRBV11-2
CASSFAQHYEQYF
>TRBJ2-1|TRBV12-3/TRBV12-4
CASSFAAGAHNEQFF
>TRBJ2-6|TRBV11-2
CASSLGGANVLTF
>TRBJ2-7|TRBV6-2/TRBV6-3
CASSWTSGSSYEQYF
>TRBJ1-5|TRBV24-1
CATSESGQDSNQPQHF
>TRBJ2-2|TRBV29-1
CSAHRGVNTGELFF
>TRBJ2-5|TRBV7-9
CASRVSGPQYF
>TRBJ2-5|TRBV28
CASSWREGLETQYF
>TRBJ2-1|TRBV7-6
CASSSWGDYNEQFF
>TRBJ2-7|TRBV28
CASRIATSGEKQYF
>TRBJ1-4|TRBV20-1
CSARFGGGEKLFF
>TRBJ2-6|TRBV4-3
CASSQANRVSGANVLTF
>TRBJ2-3|TRBV20-1
CSIPGLITDTQYF
>TRBJ2-3|TRBV28
CASSWSGVTQYF
>TRBJ2-1|TRBV4-1
CASSQDSGLAYNEQFF
>TRBJ1-5|TRBV6-1
CASSDGRNNQPQHF
>TRBJ1-2|TRBV19
CASSMGTGESYGYTF
>TRBJ2-3|TRBV14
CASSQAEGQDLPGNSTDTQYF
>TRBJ2-1|TRBV18
CASSPVLARDEQFF
>TRBJ2-1|TRBV11-2
CASSLEAAGGTNEQFF
>TRBJ1-5|TRBV20-1
CSAAIDGGNQPQHF
>TRBJ2-6|TRBV27
CASSLGVSGANVLTF
>TRBJ1-1|TRBV20-1
CSAPHNTEAFF
>TRBJ2-7|TRBV5-1
CASSLQDRASEQYF
>TRBJ2-1|TRBV7-9
CASSFSRGSYNEQFF
>TRBJ2-1|TRBV5-1
CASSLWAGSGNEQFF
>TRBJ1-5|TRBV25-1
CASGFGSNQPQHF
>TRBJ2-1|TRBV20-1
CSARGTGYSNEQFF